This T cell receptor (beta chain) is drawn from a study of blood T cell repertoires in COVID-19. The V segment lost 6 bases and the J segment 7 bases; nucleotides outside the gene matches: 7. The CDR3 is made up of 14 amino acids. CDR1 and CDR2 (germline): MNHEY, SMNVEV (reference sequence). Seattle patients were enrolled while actively infected and followed longitudinally. This clone showed up just once. In the source study's methods: The assay estimated nucleated cells by amplifying reference gene primers. Clones were sequenced by immunoSEQ multiplex PCR, and TCRdb holds only the in-frame ones, with some missing. The V and J calls and the clone size are those of that table, but D and trimming were determined from the DNA. The sample contains around 260,000 clones, approximately 91% of which appear only once.

This TCR was recovered from a person aged 18-30 years with COVID-19, enrolled during active disease. The chain uses TRBV27 and TRBJ2-2; 8 bases line up with TRBD2. The sequenced material came from peripheral blood. The CDR3 region has the DNA TGTGCCAGCAGGGGACTAGACGGGGTCGGGGAGCTGTTTTTT. This encodes CASRGLDGVGELFF.